This is a list of T cell receptor beta chains from one sample in a study of T cell repertoires in cytomegalovirus infection. TCRdb recomputed calls from the reads with MiXCR, one row per CDR3 protein. The sample holds 480,000 or so distinct CDR3 sequences, about 11% seen once. Sequencing used PBMCs. These receptors were obtained from a human donor in good health (CMV status not recorded). Some clones in this sample may be carry-over from other donors' samples. Each CDR3 is given with its conserved first and last residue. A D gene is named only where the DNA matches it firmly. Size values are once, few and many counts, or a class for expanded clones, and some rows have none.

J gene | V gene | clone size | D gene | CDR3 protein | CDR3 DNA
TRBJ2-5 | TRBV7-2 | many | NA | CASSRPGGGGETQYF | TGTGCCAGCAGCAGACCGGGGGGCGGTGGGGAGACCCAGTACTTC
TRBJ1-1 | TRBV12-3/TRBV12-4 | few | NA | CASSTRQRNTEAFF | TGTGCCAGCAGTACCCGGCAACGGAACACTGAAGCTTTCTTT
TRBJ1-2 | TRBV27 | NA | NA | CASSGVGKDGYTF | TGTGCCAGCAGTGGGGTCGGAAAGGATGGCTACACCTTC
TRBJ2-1 | TRBV9 | many | TRBD2 | CASSVGGGGEQFF | TGTGCCAGCAGCGTAGGGGGGGGTGGTGAGCAGTTCTTC
TRBJ1-1 | TRBV3-1 | NA | NA | CASSQDTGNTEAFF | TGTGCCAGCAGCCAAGATACCGGGAACACTGAAGCTTTCTTT
TRBJ2-7 | TRBV20-1 | NA | TRBD2 | CSARGTSGYEQYF | TGCAGTGCTAGGGGGACTAGCGGCTACGAGCAGTACTTC
TRBJ1-4 | TRBV7-9 | few | NA | CASSAGAYEKLFF | TGTGCCAGCAGCGCGGGGGCTTATGAAAAACTGTTTTTT
TRBJ2-1 | TRBV6-6 | many | NA | CASSPPGLKGNEQFF | TGTGCCAGCAGCCCTCCGGGACTCAAGGGGAATGAGCAGTTCTTC
TRBJ2-3 | TRBV29-1 | NA | NA | CSVVGQPPTDTQYF | TGCAGCGTTGTTGGACAGCCTCCCACAGATACGCAGTATTTT
TRBJ2-5 | TRBV25-1 | many | TRBD2 | CASSEFATSGKQETQYF | TGTGCCAGCAGTGAATTCGCGACTAGCGGGAAACAAGAGACCCAGTACTTC
TRBJ1-2 | TRBV7-6 | many | TRBD1 | CASSPTGGGSGYTF | TGTGCCAGCAGCCCTACAGGGGGCGGTTCGGGCTACACCTTC
TRBJ1-1 | TRBV5-1 | many | NA | CASSLGRDTEAFF | TGTGCCAGCAGCTTAGGCAGGGACACTGAAGCTTTCTTT
TRBJ2-1 | TRBV5-4 | NA | TRBD2 | CASSLTSGREGEQFF | TGTGCCAGCAGCTTGACTAGCGGGAGGGAAGGTGAGCAGTTCTTC
TRBJ1-2 | TRBV7-2 | NA | NA | CASSLEGGRVVSYTF | TGTGCCAGCAGCTTAGAGGGGGGCCGAGTCGTGAGCTACACTTTC
TRBJ2-1 | TRBV19 | few | NA | CASTPPGEQFF | TGTGCCAGTACCCCCCCGGGAGAGCAGTTCTTC
TRBJ1-2 | TRBV20-1 | NA | TRBD1 | CSAEQGSYGYTF | TGCAGTGCAGAACAGGGGAGCTATGGCTACACCTTC
TRBJ1-5 | TRBV6-1 | many | NA | CASRLQPGLGGNQPQHF | TGTGCCAGCAGACTTCAACCGGGCCTAGGAGGCAATCAGCCCCAGCATTTT
TRBJ2-3 | TRBV28 | many | NA | CASSFGSRRSTDTQYF | TGTGCCAGCAGTTTCGGGTCAAGGAGGAGCACAGATACGCAGTATTTT
TRBJ1-2 | TRBV20-1 | NA | NA | CSARGTSDYGYTF | TGCAGTGCTAGGGGGACATCTGACTATGGCTACACCTTC
TRBJ2-2 | TRBV7-9 | NA | TRBD2 | CASSATSLVKTGELFF | TGTGCCAGCAGCGCGACTAGCCTAGTCAAGACCGGGGAGCTGTTTTTT
TRBJ1-3 | TRBV5-1 | many | NA | CASSFQPASGNTIYF | TGCGCCAGCAGTTTTCAACCAGCCTCTGGAAACACCATATATTTT
TRBJ2-3 | TRBV6-1 | many | NA | CASSLQVTSSTDTQYF | TGTGCCAGCAGTTTACAGGTCACCTCTAGCACAGATACGCAGTATTTT
TRBJ2-1 | TRBV7-3 | many | TRBD1 | CASSYRQGDEQFF | TGTGCCAGCAGCTACCGACAGGGCGATGAGCAGTTCTTC
TRBJ1-1 | TRBV20-1 | few | NA | CSARLTGINTEAFF | TGCAGTGCTAGGTTGACAGGCATTAACACTGAAGCTTTCTTT
TRBJ1-5 | TRBV6-5 | few | TRBD1 | CASSPGVEQGAFQPQHF | TGTGCCAGCAGTCCAGGGGTAGAACAGGGGGCGTTTCAGCCCCAGCATTTT
TRBJ2-3 | TRBV20-1 | many | NA | CSASPDADTQYF | TGCAGTGCTAGCCCGGATGCAGATACGCAGTATTTT
TRBJ1-1 | TRBV7-3 | many | NA | CASSLTRRGRTEAFF | TGTGCCAGCAGCTTAACGAGGAGGGGTCGAACTGAAGCTTTCTTT
TRBJ2-3 | TRBV7-9 | few | NA | CASSYESLRLADTQYF | TGTGCCAGCAGCTACGAGTCCCTGCGACTAGCAGATACGCAGTATTTT
TRBJ2-7 | TRBV13 | few | NA | CASSLGLGRGLEEQYF | TGTGCCAGCAGCTTAGGCCTGGGGCGGGGACTGGAGGAGCAGTACTTC
TRBJ2-6 | TRBV6-1 | many | TRBD1 | CASKGAQGANVLTF | TGTGCCAGCAAGGGGGCGCAAGGGGCCAACGTCCTGACTTTC
TRBJ2-6 | TRBV7-2 | many | NA | CASSLDITSGANVLTF | TGTGCCAGCAGCCTGGACATAACCTCTGGGGCCAACGTCCTGACTTTC
TRBJ2-1 | TRBV5-1 | few | NA | CASSFALAADEQFF | TGCGCCAGCAGCTTTGCCCTAGCTGCCGATGAGCAGTTCTTC
TRBJ2-7 | TRBV28 | many | NA | CASSPLGGGAYEQYF | TGTGCCAGCAGTCCCCTCGGCGGCGGAGCCTACGAGCAGTACTTC
TRBJ1-5 | TRBV2 | many | NA | CASSIEGTYSNQPQHF | TGTGCCAGCAGTATTGAGGGGACCTATAGCAATCAGCCCCAGCATTTT
TRBJ2-1 | TRBV13 | many | NA | CASSLGLGGRRSYNEQFF | TGTGCCAGCAGCTTAGGCCTAGGGGGGAGAAGGTCCTACAATGAGCAGTTCTTC
TRBJ1-5 | TRBV20-1 | few | NA | CSTGRAGAIDQPQHF | TGCAGCACAGGGAGGGCAGGGGCAATCGATCAGCCCCAGCATTTT
TRBJ2-5 | TRBV7-2 | many | TRBD1 | CASSKTGTDRETQYF | TGTGCCAGCAGCAAGACCGGGACAGACCGAGAGACCCAGTACTTC
TRBJ2-1 | TRBV10-3 | few | NA | CAISDARGSHEQFF | TGTGCCATCAGTGACGCAAGAGGCTCCCATGAGCAGTTCTTC
TRBJ2-3 | TRBV11-2 | many | TRBD2 | CASSLVVLAGVQDTQYF | TGTGCCAGCAGCTTAGTGGTCCTAGCGGGAGTTCAAGATACGCAGTATTTT
TRBJ1-1 | TRBV30 | many | NA | CAWGSSLNPEAFF | TGTGCCTGGGGCTCCTCTTTGAATCCAGAAGCTTTCTTT
TRBJ2-1 | TRBV7-9 | many | NA | CASSVEGEQFF | TGTGCCAGCAGCGTTGAGGGGGAGCAGTTCTTC
TRBJ1-3 | TRBV6-1 | many | NA | CASSESGNTIYF | TGTGCCAGCAGTGAAAGTGGAAACACCATATATTTT
TRBJ2-7 | TRBV2 | NA | NA | CASSEIEGGSYEQYF | TGTGCCAGCAGTGAAATCGAGGGTGGGTCCTACGAGCAGTACTTC
TRBJ2-1 | TRBV18 | NA | TRBD2 | CASSRYADGTSGVGGEQFF | TGTGCCAGCTCACGTTATGCCGATGGGACTAGCGGGGTCGGAGGTGAGCAGTTCTTC
TRBJ1-5 | TRBV7-8 | many | NA | CASSLAEGARSNQPQHF | TGTGCCAGCAGCTTAGCGGAAGGGGCCCGTAGCAATCAGCCCCAGCATTTT
TRBJ2-5 | TRBV5-1 | few | NA | CASSSSLASGVGETQYF | TGCGCCAGCAGCTCCTCCTTGGCCTCCGGAGTGGGGGAGACCCAGTACTTC
TRBJ2-1 | TRBV11-2 | many | NA | CASSFNRVSNEQFF | TGTGCCAGCAGCTTTAACAGGGTTTCGAATGAGCAGTTCTTC